This T cell receptor beta chain derives from a study of T cell responses to AZD1222 COVID-19 vaccine. Study-level findings and limits: Receipt of two AZD1222 doses was followed by a rise in Spike-specific TCR breadth and depth. Spike-spanning, vaccine-associated CD4 TCRs were dominant at 160-218 and 743-854. Per reports, nearly half of all spike-specific TCRs target regions that are unmutated in variants.

Sequenced by immunoSEQ multiplex PCR; TCRdb stores in-frame clones only, minus some. This table holds 100,000 to 150,000 clones, 65% to 90% found once. Combined were second doses at about 4 or about 12 weeks. V dropped 2 bases and J dropped 3 bases, with 8 bases sitting between them. From germline, CDR1 is SGHAT and CDR2 FQNNGV. The CDR3 sequence is 14 residues long. This clone came up once. What it recognizes is unknown. This receptor was taken from an adult who received the AZD1222 COVID-19 vaccine. V usage is TRBV11-2 and J usage is TRBJ1-3; D remains unclear. The source was peripheral blood, collected 28 days after the second AZD1222 dose. DNA for the CDR3: TGTGCCAGCAGCTTAAGGGCTATTGGAAACACCATATATTTT. Its translation is CASSLRAIGNTIYF.